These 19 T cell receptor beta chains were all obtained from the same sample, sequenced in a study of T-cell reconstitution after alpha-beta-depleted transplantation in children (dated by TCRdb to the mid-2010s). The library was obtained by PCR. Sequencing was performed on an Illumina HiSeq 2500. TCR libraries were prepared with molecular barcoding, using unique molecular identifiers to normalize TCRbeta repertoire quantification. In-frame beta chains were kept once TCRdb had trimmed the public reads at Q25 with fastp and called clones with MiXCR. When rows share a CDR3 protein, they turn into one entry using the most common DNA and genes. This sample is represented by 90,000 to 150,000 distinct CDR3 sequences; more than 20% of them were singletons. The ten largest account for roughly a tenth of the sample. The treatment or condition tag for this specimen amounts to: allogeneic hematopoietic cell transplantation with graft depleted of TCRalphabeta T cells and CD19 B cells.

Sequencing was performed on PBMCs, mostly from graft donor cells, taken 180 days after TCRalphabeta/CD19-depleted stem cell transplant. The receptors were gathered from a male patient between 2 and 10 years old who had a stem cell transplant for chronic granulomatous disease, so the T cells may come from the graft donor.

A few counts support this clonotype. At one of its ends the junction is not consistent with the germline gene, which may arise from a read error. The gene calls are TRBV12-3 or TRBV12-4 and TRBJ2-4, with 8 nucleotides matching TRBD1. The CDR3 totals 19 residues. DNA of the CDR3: TGTACCAGCAGCCCCCGTTGGAACACAGGGGGGATAGCCAAAAACATTCAGTACTTC. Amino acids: CTSSPRWNTGGIAKNIQYF.

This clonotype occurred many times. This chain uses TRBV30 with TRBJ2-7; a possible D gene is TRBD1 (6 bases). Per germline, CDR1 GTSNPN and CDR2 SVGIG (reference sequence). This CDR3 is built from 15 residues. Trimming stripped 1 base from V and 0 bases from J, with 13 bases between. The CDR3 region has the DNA TGTGCCTGGAGTGGGACAGTCAACTACTCCTACGAGCAGTACTTC. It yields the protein CAWSGTVNYSYEQYF.

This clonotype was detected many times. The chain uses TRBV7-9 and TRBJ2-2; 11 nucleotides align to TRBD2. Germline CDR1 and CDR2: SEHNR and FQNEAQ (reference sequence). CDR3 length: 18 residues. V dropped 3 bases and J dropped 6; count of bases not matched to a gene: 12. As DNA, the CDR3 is TGTGCCAGCAGCTTTGGACTAGCGGGTATAACACTTGCCGGGGAGCTGTTTTTT. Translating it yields CASSFGLAGITLAGELFF.

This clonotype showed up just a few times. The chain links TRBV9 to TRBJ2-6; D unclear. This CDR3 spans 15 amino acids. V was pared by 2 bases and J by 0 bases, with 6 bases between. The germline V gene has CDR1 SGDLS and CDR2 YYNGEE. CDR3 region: CASSVTDSGANVLTF. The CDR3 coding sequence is TGTGCCAGCAGCGTGACTGACTCTGGGGCCAACGTCCTGACTTTC.

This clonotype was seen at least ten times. Here the CDR3 reads CASSHPSRPYNEQFF. CDR3 nucleotides: TGTGCCAGCAGCCATCCCTCTCGCCCCTACAATGAGCAGTTCTTC. The rearrangement joins TRBV3-1 to TRBJ2-1; D is undetermined. The CDR3 is 15 residues long. Germline V gene data show CDR1 as LGHDT and CDR2 as YNNKEL (reference sequence). Trimming took off 3 bases at V and 2 bases at J, with 11 bases between the two ends.

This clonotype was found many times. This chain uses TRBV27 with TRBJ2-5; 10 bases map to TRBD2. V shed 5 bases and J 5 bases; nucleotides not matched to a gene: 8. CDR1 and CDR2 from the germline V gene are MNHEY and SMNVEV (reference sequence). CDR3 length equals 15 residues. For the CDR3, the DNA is TGTGCCAGCAGTCCCCTAGCGGGGGATCCGGAGACCCAGTACTTC. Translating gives CASSPLAGDPETQYF.

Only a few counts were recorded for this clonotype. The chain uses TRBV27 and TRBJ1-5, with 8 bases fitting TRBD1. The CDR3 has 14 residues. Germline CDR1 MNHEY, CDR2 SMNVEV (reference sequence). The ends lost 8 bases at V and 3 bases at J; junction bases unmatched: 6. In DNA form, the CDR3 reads TGTGCCAGCGGACCGGGACAGGCCAATCAGCCCCAGCATTTT. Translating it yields CASGPGQANQPQHF.

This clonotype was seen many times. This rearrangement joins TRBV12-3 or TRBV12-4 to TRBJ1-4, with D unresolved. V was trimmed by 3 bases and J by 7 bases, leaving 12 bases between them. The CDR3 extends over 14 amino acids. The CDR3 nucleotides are TGTGCCAGCAGTTTGGTGGGAGGCCTTGAAAAACTGTTTTTT. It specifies CASSLVGGLEKLFF.

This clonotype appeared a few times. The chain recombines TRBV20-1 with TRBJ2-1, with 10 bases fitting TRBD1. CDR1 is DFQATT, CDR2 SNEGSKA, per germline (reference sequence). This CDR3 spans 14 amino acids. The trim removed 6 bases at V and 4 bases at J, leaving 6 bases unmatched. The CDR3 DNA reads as TGCAGTGCAAGACAGGGGGCCCAATACAATGAGCAGTTCTTC. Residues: CSARQGAQYNEQFF.

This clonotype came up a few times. The CDR3 nucleotides are TGTGCCAGCAGCGTCCAATCCGACCCCGGGGAGCTGTTTTTT. Translation gives CASSVQSDPGELFF. The J gene is TRBJ2-2, the V gene TRBV9; no firm D call. Trimming took off 2 bases at V and 6 bases at J, with 11 bases between the two ends. The V gene's germline CDR1 is SGDLS and CDR2 YYNGEE. The CDR3 is made up of 14 amino acids.

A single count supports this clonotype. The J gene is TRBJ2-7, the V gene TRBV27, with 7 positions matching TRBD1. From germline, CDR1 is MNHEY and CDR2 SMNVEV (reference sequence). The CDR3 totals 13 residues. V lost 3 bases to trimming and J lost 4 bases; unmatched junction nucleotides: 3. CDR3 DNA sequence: TGTGCCAGCAGTTTTGGCAGGGGGTACGAGCAGTACTTC. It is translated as CASSFGRGYEQYF.

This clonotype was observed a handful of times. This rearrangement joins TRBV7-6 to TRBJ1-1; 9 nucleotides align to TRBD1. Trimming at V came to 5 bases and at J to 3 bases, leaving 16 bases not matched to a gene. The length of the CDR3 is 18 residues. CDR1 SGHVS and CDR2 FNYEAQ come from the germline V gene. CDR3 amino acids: CASSLRTYRGQMDTEAFF. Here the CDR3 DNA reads TGTGCCAGCAGCCTACGAACCTACAGGGGGCAAATGGACACTGAAGCTTTCTTT.

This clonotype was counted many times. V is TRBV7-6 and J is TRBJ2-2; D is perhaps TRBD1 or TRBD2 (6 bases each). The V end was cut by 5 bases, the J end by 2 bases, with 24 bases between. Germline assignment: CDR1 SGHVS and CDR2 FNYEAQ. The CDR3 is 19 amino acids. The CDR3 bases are TGTGCCAGCAGCCCCCTGGCAGTGGGGGGCAGAACCAACACCGGGGAGCTGTTTTTT. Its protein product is CASSPLAVGGRTNTGELFF.

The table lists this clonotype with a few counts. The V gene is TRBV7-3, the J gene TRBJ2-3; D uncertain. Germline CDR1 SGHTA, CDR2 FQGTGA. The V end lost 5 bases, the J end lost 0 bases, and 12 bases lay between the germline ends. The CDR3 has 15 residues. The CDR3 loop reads CASSPQAGSTDTQYF. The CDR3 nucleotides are TGTGCCAGCAGCCCCCAGGCCGGAAGCACAGATACGCAGTATTTT.

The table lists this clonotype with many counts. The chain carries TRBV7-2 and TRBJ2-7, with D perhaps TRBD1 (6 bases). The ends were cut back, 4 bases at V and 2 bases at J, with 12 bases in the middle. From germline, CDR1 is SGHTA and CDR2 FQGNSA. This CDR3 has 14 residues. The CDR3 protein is CASSSYRAAYEQYF. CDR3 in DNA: TGTGCCAGCAGCTCGTACAGGGCCGCCTACGAGCAGTACTTC.

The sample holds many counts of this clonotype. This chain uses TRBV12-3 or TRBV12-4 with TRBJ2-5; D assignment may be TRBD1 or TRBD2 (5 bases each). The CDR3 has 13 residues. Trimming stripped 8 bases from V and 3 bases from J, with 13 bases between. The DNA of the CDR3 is TGTGCCAGCGGTATCGGGGCAGAAGAGACCCAGTACTTC. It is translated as CASGIGAEETQYF.

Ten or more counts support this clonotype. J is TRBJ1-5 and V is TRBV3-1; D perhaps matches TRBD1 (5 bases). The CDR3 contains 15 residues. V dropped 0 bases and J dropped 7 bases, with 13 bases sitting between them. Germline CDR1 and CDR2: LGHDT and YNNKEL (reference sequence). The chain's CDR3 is CASSQELQGGQPQHF. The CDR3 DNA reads TGTGCCAGCAGCCAAGAGCTGCAGGGAGGCCAGCCCCAGCATTTT. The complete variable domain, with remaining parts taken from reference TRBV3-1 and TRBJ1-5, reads DTAVSQTPKYLVTQMGNDKSIKCEQNLGHDTMYWYKQDSKKFLKIMFSYNNKELIINETVPNRFSPKSPDKAHLNLHINSLELGDSAVYFCASSQELQGGQPQHFGDGTRLSIL.

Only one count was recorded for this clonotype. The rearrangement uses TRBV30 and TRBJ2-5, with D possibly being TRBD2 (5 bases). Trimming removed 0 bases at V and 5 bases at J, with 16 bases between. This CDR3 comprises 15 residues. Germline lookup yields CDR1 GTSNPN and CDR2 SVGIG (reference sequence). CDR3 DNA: TGTGCCTGGAGTGTAGATTCTCCGCGGGTGGAGACCCAGTACTTC. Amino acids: CAWSVDSPRVETQYF.

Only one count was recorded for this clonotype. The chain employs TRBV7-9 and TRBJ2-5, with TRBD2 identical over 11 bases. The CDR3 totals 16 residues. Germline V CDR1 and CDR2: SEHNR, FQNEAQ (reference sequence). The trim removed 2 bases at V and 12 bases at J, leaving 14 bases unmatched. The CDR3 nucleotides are TGTGCCAGCAGCTTACAAACTCCGGGACTAGCGGTGGGGGAGTACTTC. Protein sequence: CASSLQTPGLAVGEYF.